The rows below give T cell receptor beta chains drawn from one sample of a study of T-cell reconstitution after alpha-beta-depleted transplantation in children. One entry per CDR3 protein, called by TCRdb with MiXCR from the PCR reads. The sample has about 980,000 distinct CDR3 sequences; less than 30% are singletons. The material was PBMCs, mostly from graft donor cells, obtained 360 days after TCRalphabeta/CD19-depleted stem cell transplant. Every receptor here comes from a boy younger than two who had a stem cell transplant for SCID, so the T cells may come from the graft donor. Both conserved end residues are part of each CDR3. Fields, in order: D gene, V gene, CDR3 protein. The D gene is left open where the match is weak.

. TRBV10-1 CASRLDRGTGELFF
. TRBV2 CASSELLQETQYF
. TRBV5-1 CASSLTAGSNQPQHF
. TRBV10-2 CASSTDINGGGTEAFF
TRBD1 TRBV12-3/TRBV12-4 CASSPFRRQGVASGANVLTF
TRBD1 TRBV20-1 CSALRGTGGLYGYTF
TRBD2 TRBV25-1 CASSDRTSVYNEQFF
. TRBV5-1 CASSPGGGTFQETQYF
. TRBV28 CASREGQKETQYF
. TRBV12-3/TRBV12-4 CASIQGAGNTIYF
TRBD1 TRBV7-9 CASSLAGQGNIQYF
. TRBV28 CASSFSRGRKDTQYF
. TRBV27 CAGSSASPSSYNEQFF
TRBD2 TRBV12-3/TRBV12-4 CASRPRGGASYNEQFF
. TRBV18 CASSPRRLGDAKNIQYF
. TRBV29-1 CSVSGEMYIQYF
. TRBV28 CARRQIFATNEKLFF
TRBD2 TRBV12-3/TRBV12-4 CASSLAAGGPNTGELFF
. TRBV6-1 CASSEQGGNTEAFF
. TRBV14 CASSDRLAANEQFF